Described below is a single TCR beta chain sequence and its context. Here immunoSEQ multiplex PCR was the method, and the copy in TCRdb shows in-frame clones only, minus some. In the table there are roughly 150,000 clones, 80% to 90% of which are singletons. These data are taken from a study of blood T cell repertoires in COVID-19. Overall study: COVID-19 samples collected from the United States, Italy and Spain covered acute and convalescent phases. T cells, B-cell-depleted T cells, or PBMCs provided the cDNA or gDNA that served as material.

J was trimmed by 5 bases and V by 7 bases; bases with no gene match: 7. CDR1 is LNHDA and CDR2 is SQIVND in the germline V gene (reference sequence). The CDR3 consists of 16 residues. The Seattle patients joined while their infection was active and were tracked longitudinally afterward. This clonotype originated in a woman aged 60-70 years with COVID-19, enrolled during active disease. Sequenced material: peripheral blood. The chain employs TRBV19 and TRBJ2-2, with 13 bases identical to TRBD2. The CDR3 nucleotides are TGTGCCAGTACCATCAAGGGACTAGCGGGGACCGGGGAGCTGTTTTTT. This translates into CASTIKGLAGTGELFF.